This T cell receptor beta chain stems from a study of shared clonotypes between healthy human individuals. Overall study: A couple of women and a few men aged 18 to 49 served as donors. Overall study findings and caveats: Estimated clonotype richness was generally higher in naive than memory subsets.

None of the donors, who were healthy HIV-negative adults, had recently had acute infections or vaccinations. A note on this clone: The antigen remains undetermined.

Here immunoSEQ multiplex PCR was the method, and the copy in TCRdb shows in-frame clones only, minus some. The repertoire has nearly 1 million clones, about three quarters of them found once; the top ten carry approximately 1.5%. This CDR3 has 16 residues. Looked up from germline, CDR1 is SGHNT and CDR2 is YENEEA. Losses at the gene ends were 5 bases for V and 1 base for J; bases not matched to a gene: 8. This TCR came from a man aged 18-30 years in good health. The sequenced sample was memory CD4+ T cells sorted from blood. Noted subset: CD45RA-negative fraction. The genes are TRBV11-3 and TRBJ2-5, with TRBD2 matching 9 bases. CDR3 protein: CASSLAGYTTQETQYF. As DNA, the CDR3 is TGTGCCAGCAGCCTAGCGGGATACACAACCCAAGAGACCCAGTACTTC. The full variable domain, its missing parts supplied by reference TRBV11-3 and TRBJ2-5, is EAGVVQSPRYKIIEKKQPVAFWCNPISGHNTLYWYLQNLGQGPELLIRYENEEAVDDSQLPKDRFSAERLKGVDSTLKIQPAELGDSAVYLCASSLAGYTTQETQYFGPGTRLLVL.